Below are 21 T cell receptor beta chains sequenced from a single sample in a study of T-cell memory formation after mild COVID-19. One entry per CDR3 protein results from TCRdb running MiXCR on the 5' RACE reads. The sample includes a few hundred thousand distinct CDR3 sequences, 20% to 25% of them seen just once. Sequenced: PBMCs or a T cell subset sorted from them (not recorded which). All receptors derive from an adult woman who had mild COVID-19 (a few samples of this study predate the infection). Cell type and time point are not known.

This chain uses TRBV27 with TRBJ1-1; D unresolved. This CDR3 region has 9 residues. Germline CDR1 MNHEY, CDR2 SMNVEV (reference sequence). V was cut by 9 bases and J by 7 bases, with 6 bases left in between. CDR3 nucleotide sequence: TGTGCCAGTTTGAGTGAAGCTTTCTTT. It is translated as CASLSEAFF.

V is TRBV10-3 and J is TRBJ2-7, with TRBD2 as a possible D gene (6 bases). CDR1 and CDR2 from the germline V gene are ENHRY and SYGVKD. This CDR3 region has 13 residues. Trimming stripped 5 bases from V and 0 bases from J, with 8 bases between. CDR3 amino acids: CAISWGDSYEQYF. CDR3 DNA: TGTGCCATCAGTTGGGGGGACTCCTACGAGCAGTACTTC.

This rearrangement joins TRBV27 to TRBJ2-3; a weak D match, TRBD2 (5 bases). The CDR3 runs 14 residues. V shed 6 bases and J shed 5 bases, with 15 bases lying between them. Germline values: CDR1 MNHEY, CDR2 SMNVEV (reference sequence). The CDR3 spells CASSPTLAGDTQYF. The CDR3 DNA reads TGTGCCAGCAGCCCTACGCTCGCGGGAGATACGCAGTATTTT.

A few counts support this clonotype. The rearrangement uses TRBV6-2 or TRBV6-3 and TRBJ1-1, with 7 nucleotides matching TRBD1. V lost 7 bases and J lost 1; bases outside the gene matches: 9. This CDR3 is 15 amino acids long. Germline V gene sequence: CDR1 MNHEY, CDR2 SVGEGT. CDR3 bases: TGTGCCAGCACCGACCTGACAGGGCGGAACACTGAAGCTTTCTTT. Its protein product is CASTDLTGRNTEAFF.

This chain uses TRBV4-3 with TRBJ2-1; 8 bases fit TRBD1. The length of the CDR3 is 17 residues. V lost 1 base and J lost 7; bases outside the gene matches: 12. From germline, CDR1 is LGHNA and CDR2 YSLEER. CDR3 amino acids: CASSQVDRDRSTNEQFF. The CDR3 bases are TGCGCCAGCAGCCAAGTGGACCGGGACAGGTCGACTAATGAGCAGTTCTTC.

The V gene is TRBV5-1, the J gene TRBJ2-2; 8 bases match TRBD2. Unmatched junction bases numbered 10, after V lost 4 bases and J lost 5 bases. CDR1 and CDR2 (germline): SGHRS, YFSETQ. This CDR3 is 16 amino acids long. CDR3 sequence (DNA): TGCGCCAGCAGCGCAGGTGGACTAGCTGTAACCGGGGAGCTGTTTTTT. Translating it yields CASSAGGLAVTGELFF.

The CDR3 here is CAISERTSGERNEQYF. The CDR3 DNA reads as TGTGCCATCAGTGAGCGGACTAGCGGGGAAAGAAACGAGCAGTACTTC. The rearrangement joins TRBV10-3 to TRBJ2-7, with TRBD2 identical over 12 bases. The CDR3 contains 16 residues. The germline V gene encodes CDR1 ENHRY and CDR2 SYGVKD. Germline trimming cut 2 bases from V and 5 bases from J; bases unmatched to any gene: 7.

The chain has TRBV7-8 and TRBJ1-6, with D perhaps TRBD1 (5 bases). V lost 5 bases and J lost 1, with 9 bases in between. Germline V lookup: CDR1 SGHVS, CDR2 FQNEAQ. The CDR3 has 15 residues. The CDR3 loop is CASSARGSYNSPLHF. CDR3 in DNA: TGTGCCAGCAGCGCCCGGGGGTCCTATAATTCACCCCTCCACTTT.

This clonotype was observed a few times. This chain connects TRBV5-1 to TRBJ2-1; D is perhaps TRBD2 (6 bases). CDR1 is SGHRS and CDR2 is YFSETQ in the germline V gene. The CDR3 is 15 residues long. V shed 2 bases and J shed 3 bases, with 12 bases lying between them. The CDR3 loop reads CASSLGGFDYNEQFF. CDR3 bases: TGCGCCAGCAGCTTAGGAGGGTTCGACTACAATGAGCAGTTCTTC.

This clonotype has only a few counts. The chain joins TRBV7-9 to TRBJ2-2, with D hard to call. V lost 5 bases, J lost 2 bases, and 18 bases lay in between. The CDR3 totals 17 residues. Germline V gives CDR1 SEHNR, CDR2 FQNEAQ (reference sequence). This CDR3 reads CASSPLPGLGNTGELFF. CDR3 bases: TGTGCCAGCAGCCCTCTCCCGGGCCTAGGTAACACCGGGGAGCTGTTTTTT.

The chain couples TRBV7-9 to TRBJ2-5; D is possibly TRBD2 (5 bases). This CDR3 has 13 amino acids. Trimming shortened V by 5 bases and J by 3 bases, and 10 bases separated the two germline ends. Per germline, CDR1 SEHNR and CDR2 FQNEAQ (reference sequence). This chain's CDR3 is CASSPDSEETQYF. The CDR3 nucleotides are TGTGCCAGCAGCCCGGACTCTGAAGAGACCCAGTACTTC.

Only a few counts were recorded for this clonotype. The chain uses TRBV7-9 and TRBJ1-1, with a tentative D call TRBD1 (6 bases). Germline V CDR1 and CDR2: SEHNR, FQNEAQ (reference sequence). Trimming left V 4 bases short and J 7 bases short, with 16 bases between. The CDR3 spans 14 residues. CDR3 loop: CASSSSGGQVEAFF. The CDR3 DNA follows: TGTGCCAGCAGCTCGAGTGGGGGGCAGGTTGAAGCTTTCTTT.

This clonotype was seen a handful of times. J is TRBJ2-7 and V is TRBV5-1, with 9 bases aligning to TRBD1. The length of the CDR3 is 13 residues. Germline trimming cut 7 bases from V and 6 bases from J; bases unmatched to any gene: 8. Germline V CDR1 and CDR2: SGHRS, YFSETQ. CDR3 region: CASEGQGVGEQYF. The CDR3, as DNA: TGCGCCAGCGAGGGACAGGGCGTAGGCGAGCAGTACTTC.

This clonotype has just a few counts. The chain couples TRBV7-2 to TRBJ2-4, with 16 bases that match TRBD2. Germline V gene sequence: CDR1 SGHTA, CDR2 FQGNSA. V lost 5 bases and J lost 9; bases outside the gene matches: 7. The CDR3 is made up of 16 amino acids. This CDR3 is CASSQGLAGGPGIQYF. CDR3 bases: TGTGCCAGCAGCCAGGGACTAGCGGGGGGGCCCGGCATTCAGTACTTC.

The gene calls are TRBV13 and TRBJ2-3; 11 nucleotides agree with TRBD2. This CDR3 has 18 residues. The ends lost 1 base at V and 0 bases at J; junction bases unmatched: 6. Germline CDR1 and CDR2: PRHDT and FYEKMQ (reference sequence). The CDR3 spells CASSLEGLAEASTDTQYF. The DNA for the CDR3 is TGTGCCAGCAGCTTAGAGGGACTAGCGGAGGCTAGCACAGATACGCAGTATTTT.

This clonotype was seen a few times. CDR3 loop: CASSLVAGAPTDTQYF. The CDR3 DNA sequence: TGCGCCAGCAGCTTGGTAGCGGGAGCACCCACAGATACGCAGTATTTT. This sequence joins TRBV5-1 and TRBJ2-3; the match to TRBD2 covers 9 bases. The CDR3 length is 16 residues. Germline V gene lookup returns CDR1 SGHRS and CDR2 YFSETQ. V shed 0 bases and J 2 bases; nucleotides not matched to a gene: 4.

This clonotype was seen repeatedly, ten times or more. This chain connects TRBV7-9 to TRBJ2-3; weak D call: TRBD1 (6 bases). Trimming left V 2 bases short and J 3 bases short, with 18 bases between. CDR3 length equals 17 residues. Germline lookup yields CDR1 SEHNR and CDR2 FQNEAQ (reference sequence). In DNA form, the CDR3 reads TGTGCCAGCAGCTTAAAGGCACGGCAGGGGCGGACAGATACGCAGTATTTT. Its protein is CASSLKARQGRTDTQYF.

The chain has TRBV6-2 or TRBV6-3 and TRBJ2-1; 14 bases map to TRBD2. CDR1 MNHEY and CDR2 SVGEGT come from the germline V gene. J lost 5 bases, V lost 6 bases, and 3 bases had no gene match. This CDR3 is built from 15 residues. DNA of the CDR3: TGTGCCAGCAGGCCGGGACTAGCGGGAGACAATGAGCAGTTCTTC. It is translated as CASRPGLAGDNEQFF.

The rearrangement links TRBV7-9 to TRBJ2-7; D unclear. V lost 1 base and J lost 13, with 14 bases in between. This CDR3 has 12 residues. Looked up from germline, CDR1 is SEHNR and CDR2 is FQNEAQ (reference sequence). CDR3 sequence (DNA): TGTGCCAGCAGCTTAGGCGAATTCGACCCATACTTC. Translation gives CASSLGEFDPYF.

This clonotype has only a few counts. The CDR3 is CASSTTTGNSYEQYF. DNA of the CDR3: TGCGCCAGCAGCACTACTACAGGGAACTCCTACGAGCAGTACTTC. The chain couples TRBV4-1 to TRBJ2-7, with a tentative D call TRBD1 (6 bases). This CDR3 spans 15 amino acids. From germline, CDR1 is MGHRA and CDR2 YSYEKL. Trimming took off 5 bases at V and 0 bases at J, with 14 bases between the two ends.

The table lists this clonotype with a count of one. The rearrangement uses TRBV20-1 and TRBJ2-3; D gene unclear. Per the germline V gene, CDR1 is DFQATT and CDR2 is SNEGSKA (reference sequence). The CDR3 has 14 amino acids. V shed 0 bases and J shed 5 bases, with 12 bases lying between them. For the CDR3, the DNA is TGCAGTGCTAGAGATCCTCTCGCTGGAGATACGCAGTATTTT. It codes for CSARDPLAGDTQYF.